This T cell receptor (beta chain) is from a study of blood T cell repertoires in COVID-19. Study-level background: There were acute and convalescent COVID-19 samples, and they came from the United States, Italy and Spain. In each case, the material was cDNA or gDNA derived from T cells, B-cell-depleted T cells, or PBMCs.

V was clipped by 3 bases and J by 7 bases; unmatched bases: 1. CDR3 length: 13 residues. The germline CDR1 and CDR2 sequences are KGHSH and LQKENI. Authors' data handling: Nucleated cell number was recorded as an estimate derived from reference gene primer amplification. The repertoire was sequenced with immunoSEQ multiplex PCR; TCRdb's copy has only in-frame clones and lacks some. V, J and clone size are taken as reported in that table, and D and trimming were inferred from the DNA itself. This sample yields 9,000 to 13,000 clones, of which around 89% are seen a single time; 5.5% to 6.5% belongs to the top ten. This clone turned up a few times. Other DNA sequences of this sample code for an identical CDR3.

This receptor was obtained from a human donor in a cohort sampled during active COVID-19. The sample comprised peripheral blood. V is TRBV18 and J is TRBJ1-4, with 8 nucleotides matching TRBD1. DNA of the CDR3: TGTGCCAGCTCACCCGGACAGGGTGAAAAACTGTTTTTT. It is translated as CASSPGQGEKLFF.